The next 14 T cell receptor beta chains were all read from a single sample in a study of regulatory T cells in long-lasting Graves disease (dated by TCRdb to the early 2020s). Libraries were made using multiplex PCR. Reads for this sample came from an Illumina HiSeq 4000. To build TCR beta libraries, CDR3 regions were amplified by Arm-PCR using iRepertoire HTBI primers. The raw public data were reprocessed by TCRdb itself: fastp quality trimming at Q25, MiXCR clonotype calling, in-frame beta chains only. One record per CDR3 amino acid sequence lists the most common genes and DNA. The sample table shows about 660,000 distinct CDR3 sequences, and 30% are seen once. 35% to 55% of the sample is held by the ten biggest clonotypes. The time point tag for this specimen amounts to: persistent/refractory GD, antithyroid drugs over 5 years with positive TRAb. RNA was extracted from PBMCs in TRIzol for both TCR sequencing and RNA sequencing.

This specimen consisted of peripheral blood mononuclear cells (PBMCs), obtained when the disease was refractory, from a patient treated with antithyroid drugs. The receptors come from a female donor with Graves disease.

The J gene is TRBJ2-7, the V gene TRBV6-1; 7 bases fit TRBD1. CDR3 length: 13 residues. V was pared by 7 bases and J by 3 bases, with 6 bases of the junction left unmatched. CDR1 is MNHNS and CDR2 is SASEGT in the germline V gene. CDR3 coding DNA: TGTGCCAGCAACCACCGGGACAGCTACGAGCAGTACTTC. Translating it yields CASNHRDSYEQYF.

A few counts support this clonotype. CDR3 sequence reads: CASRSGGVVDYGYTF. The CDR3 DNA reads TGTGCCAGCAGGTCTGGAGGGGTAGTTGACTATGGCTACACCTTC. This chain joins TRBV6-1 and TRBJ1-2, with D possibly being TRBD1 (5 bases). This CDR3 region has 15 residues. V was cut by 6 bases and J by 3 bases, with 17 bases left in between. Germline assignment: CDR1 MNHNS and CDR2 SASEGT.

Ten or more counts support this clonotype. The V call is TRBV12-3 or TRBV12-4, the J call TRBJ1-1; 8 positions agree with TRBD1. V lost 2 bases and J lost 7; bases outside the gene matches: 6. This CDR3 is built from 14 residues. The CDR3 spells CASSLYWTGFEAFF. The CDR3 DNA sequence: TGTGCCAGCAGTTTATACTGGACAGGGTTTGAAGCTTTCTTT.

This chain connects TRBV20-1 to TRBJ1-1; 7 bases are shared with TRBD1. Germline CDR1 is DFQATT and CDR2 is SNEGSKA (reference sequence). J lost 1 base, V lost 7 bases, and 12 bases had no gene match. The CDR3 has 15 amino acids. The DNA for the CDR3 is TGCAGTGTCCGGCCCCCGACAGGGTCGAACACTGAAGCTTTCTTT. Protein: CSVRPPTGSNTEAFF.

This clonotype has only one observation. V gene TRBV7-3 combines with J gene TRBJ2-1; 8 bases fit TRBD2. The V gene end was trimmed by 3 bases and the J gene end by 6 bases; junction bases not matched to a gene: 13. CDR1 and CDR2 (germline): SGHTA, FQGTGA. The CDR3 sequence is 17 residues long. CDR3 residues: CASSLYGRALSGNEQFF. The DNA for the CDR3 is TGTGCCAGCAGCTTGTACGGGAGGGCCTTATCGGGCAATGAGCAGTTCTTC.

The CDR3 DNA follows: TGTGCCAGCAGCAGACTAGCGATCTCGCCCTACGAGCAGTACTTC. It translates to CASSRLAISPYEQYF. This chain joins TRBV6-1 and TRBJ2-7; 8 bases map to TRBD2. The trim removed 6 bases at V and 2 bases at J, leaving 9 bases unmatched. The CDR3 runs to 15 residues. CDR1 is MNHNS, CDR2 SASEGT, per germline.

The chain combines TRBV5-1 with TRBJ2-5; D not certain. V lost 4 bases to trimming and J lost 4 bases, with 17 bases between them. The CDR3 is 15 amino acids. The germline CDR1 and CDR2 sequences are SGHRS and YFSETQ. In DNA form, the CDR3 reads TGCGCCAGCAGCCTCCCGGACGGGTTCGGAGAGACCCAGTACTTC. Translating gives CASSLPDGFGETQYF. Variable domain in full (rest from reference TRBV5-1 and TRBJ2-5): KAGVTQTPRYLIKTRGQQVTLSCSPISGHRSVSWYQQTPGQGLQFLFEYFSETQRNKGNFPGRFSGRQFSNSRSEMNVSTLELGDSALYLCASSLPDGFGETQYFGPGTRLLVL.

In its sample, this clonotype was seen many times. The genes are TRBV11-2 and TRBJ1-6, with unresolved D. V lost 5 bases, J lost 7 bases, and 21 bases lay in between. CDR3 length equals 17 residues. Germline CDR1 and CDR2: SGHAT and FQNNGV. This chain's CDR3 is CASSSLGPPKNNSPLHF. The CDR3 DNA reads as TGTGCCAGCAGCAGCCTTGGACCTCCGAAGAACAATTCACCCCTCCACTTT.

V usage is TRBV20-1 and J usage is TRBJ2-7; 13 bases agree with TRBD2. The CDR3 extends over 18 amino acids. Germline lookup yields CDR1 DFQATT and CDR2 SNEGSKA (reference sequence). The ends lost 0 bases at V and 4 bases at J; junction bases unmatched: 12. CDR3 in amino acids: CSARERTSGRNGFYEQYF. The CDR3 coding sequence is TGCAGTGCTAGAGAGAGGACTAGCGGGAGAAATGGCTTTTACGAGCAGTACTTC.

This chain joins TRBV3-1 and TRBJ2-5; no firm D call. V lost 3 bases and J lost 0, with 2 bases in between. Germline CDR1 is LGHDT and CDR2 is YNNKEL (reference sequence). There are 12 residues in the CDR3. The CDR3 loop reads CASSHHQETQYF. For the CDR3, the DNA is TGTGCCAGCAGCCACCACCAAGAGACCCAGTACTTC.

This clonotype came up a few times. This chain connects TRBV15 to TRBJ1-2, with D perhaps matching TRBD1 (5 bases). V lost 7 bases and J 5 bases, leaving 17 bases between the germline ends. CDR3 length: 14 residues. Germline V lookup: CDR1 LNHNV, CDR2 YYDKDF (reference sequence). In nucleotides, the CDR3 is TGTGCCACCACCCCGGGACTCGGGGGGTATGGCTACACCTTC. It is translated as CATTPGLGGYGYTF.

The chain links TRBV4-1 to TRBJ1-2; D possibly corresponds to TRBD1 (5 bases). The CDR3 has 14 amino acids. V lost 5 bases and J 9 bases, leaving 19 bases between the germline ends. Germline V gene data show CDR1 as MGHRA and CDR2 as YSYEKL. The CDR3 coding sequence is TGCGCCAGCAGCTACGGACTTGACAGTCCGAGCTACACCTTC. It specifies CASSYGLDSPSYTF.

This clonotype was seen more than once but under ten times. The chain is built from TRBV12-3 or TRBV12-4 and TRBJ2-7; perhaps TRBD2 as D (5 bases). The CDR3 sequence is 16 residues long. V lost 2 bases and J lost 0, with 14 bases in between. CDR3 DNA sequence: TGTGCCAGCAGTTTAATCGGCGGGCGCAACTCCTACGAGCAGTACTTC. This sequence encodes CASSLIGGRNSYEQYF.

With regard to this clonotype: An end of the junction does not agree with germline; a read error may underlie this. The rearrangement uses TRBV27 and TRBJ2-5; TRBD1 is a possible D gene (8 bases). Germline loops: CDR1 MNHEY, CDR2 SMNVEV (reference sequence). The CDR3 has 14 residues. Written as DNA, the CDR3 is TGTGCCAGCAGAACGACAGGGGCCGGGGGGACCCGGTACTTC. Residues: CASRTTGAGGTRYF.